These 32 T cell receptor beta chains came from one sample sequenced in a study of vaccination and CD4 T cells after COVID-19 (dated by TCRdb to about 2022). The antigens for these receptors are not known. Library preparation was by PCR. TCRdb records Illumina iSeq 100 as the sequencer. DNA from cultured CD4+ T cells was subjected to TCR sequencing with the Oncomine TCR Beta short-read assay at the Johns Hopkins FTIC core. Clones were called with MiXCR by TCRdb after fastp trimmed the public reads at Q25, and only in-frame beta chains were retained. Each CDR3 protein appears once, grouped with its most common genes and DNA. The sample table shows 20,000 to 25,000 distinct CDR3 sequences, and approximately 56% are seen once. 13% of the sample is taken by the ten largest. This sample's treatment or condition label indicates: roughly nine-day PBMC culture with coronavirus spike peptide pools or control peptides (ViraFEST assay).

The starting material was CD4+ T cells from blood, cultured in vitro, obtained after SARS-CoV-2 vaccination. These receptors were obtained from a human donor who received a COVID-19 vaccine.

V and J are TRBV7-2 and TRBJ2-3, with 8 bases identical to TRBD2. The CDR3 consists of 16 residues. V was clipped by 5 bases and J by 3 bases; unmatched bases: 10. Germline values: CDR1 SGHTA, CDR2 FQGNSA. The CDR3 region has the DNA TGTGCCAGCAGCCGTATCGGGGGGGTCCCAACAGATACGCAGTATTTT. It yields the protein CASSRIGGVPTDTQYF.

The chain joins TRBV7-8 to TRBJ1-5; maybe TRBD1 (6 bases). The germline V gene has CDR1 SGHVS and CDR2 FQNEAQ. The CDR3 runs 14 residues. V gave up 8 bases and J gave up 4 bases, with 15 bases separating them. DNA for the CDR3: TGTGCCAGCCGAAGGGGGTTCGGAAATCAGCCCCAGCATTTT. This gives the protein CASRRGFGNQPQHF.

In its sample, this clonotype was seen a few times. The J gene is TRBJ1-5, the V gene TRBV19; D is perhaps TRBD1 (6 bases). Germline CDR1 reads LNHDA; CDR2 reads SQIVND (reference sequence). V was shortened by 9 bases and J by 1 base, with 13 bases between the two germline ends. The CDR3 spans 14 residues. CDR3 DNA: TGTGCCAGCGAACAGGGCCTGAGCAATCAGCCCCAGCATTTT. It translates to CASEQGLSNQPQHF.

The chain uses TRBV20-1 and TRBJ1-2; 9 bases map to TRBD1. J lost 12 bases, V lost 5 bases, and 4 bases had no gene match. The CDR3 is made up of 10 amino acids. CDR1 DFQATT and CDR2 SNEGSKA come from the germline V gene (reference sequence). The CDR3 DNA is TGCAGTGCTCGCTGGGACAGGGACACCTTC. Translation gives CSARWDRDTF.

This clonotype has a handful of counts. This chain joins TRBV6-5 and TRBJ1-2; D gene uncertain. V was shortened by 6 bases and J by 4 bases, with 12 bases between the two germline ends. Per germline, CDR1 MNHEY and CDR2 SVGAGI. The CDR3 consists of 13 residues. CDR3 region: CASRYQDIYGYTF. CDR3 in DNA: TGTGCCAGCAGGTACCAGGATATCTATGGCTACACCTTC.

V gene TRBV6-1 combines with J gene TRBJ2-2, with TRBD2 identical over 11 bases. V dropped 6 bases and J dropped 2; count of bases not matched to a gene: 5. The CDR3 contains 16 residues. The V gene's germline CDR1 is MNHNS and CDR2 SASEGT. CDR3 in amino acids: CASSLAGGSNTGELFF. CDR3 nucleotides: TGTGCCAGCAGCTTAGCGGGGGGGTCTAACACCGGGGAGCTGTTTTTT.

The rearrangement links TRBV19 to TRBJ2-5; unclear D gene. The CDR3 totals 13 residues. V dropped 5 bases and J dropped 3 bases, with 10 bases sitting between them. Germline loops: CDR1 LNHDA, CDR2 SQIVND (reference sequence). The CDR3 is CASSFGREETQYF. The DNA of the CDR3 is TGTGCCAGTAGTTTCGGCAGAGAAGAGACCCAGTACTTC.

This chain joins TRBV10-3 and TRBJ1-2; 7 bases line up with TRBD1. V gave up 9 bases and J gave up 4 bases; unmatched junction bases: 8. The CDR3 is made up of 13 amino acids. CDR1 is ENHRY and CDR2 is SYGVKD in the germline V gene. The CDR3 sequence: CAITAGQSYGYTF. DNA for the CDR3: TGTGCCATTACAGCGGGACAGTCCTATGGCTACACCTTC.

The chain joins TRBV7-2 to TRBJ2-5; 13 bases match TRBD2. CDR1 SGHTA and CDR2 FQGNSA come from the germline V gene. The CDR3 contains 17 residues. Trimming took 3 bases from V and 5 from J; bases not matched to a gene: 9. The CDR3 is CASSFTSGGVGAETQYF. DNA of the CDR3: TGTGCCAGCAGCTTCACTAGCGGGGGGGTTGGAGCGGAGACCCAGTACTTC.

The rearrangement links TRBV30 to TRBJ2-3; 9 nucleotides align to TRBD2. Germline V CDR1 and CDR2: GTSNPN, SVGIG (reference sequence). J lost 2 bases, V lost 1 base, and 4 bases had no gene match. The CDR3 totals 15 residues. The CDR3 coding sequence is TGTGCCTGGAGTGGTCTAGCGGGGTTCACAGATACGCAGTATTTT. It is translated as CAWSGLAGFTDTQYF.

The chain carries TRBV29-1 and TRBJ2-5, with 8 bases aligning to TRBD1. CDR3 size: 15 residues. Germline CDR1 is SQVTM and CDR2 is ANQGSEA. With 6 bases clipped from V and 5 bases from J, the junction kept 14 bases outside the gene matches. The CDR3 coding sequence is TGCAGCGTGTCGGGGGACTTCAGGGGGCGGGAGACCCAGTACTTC. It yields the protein CSVSGDFRGRETQYF.

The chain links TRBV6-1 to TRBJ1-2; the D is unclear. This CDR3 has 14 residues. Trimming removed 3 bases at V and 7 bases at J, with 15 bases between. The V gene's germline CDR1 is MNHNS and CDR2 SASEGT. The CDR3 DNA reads TGTGCCAGCAGTGACTTTGGGGAGGGTGGTGGCTACACCTTC. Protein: CASSDFGEGGGYTF.

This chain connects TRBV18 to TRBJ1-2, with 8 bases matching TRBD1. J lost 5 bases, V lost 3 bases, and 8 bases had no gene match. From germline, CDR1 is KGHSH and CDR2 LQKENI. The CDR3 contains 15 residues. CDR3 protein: CASSPAGQEGYGYTF. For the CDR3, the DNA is TGTGCCAGCTCACCGGCGGGACAGGAGGGATATGGCTACACCTTC. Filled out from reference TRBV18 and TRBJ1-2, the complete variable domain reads NAGVMQNPRHLVRRRGQEARLRCSPMKGHSHVYWYRQLPEEGLKFMVYLQKENIIDESGMPKERFSAEFPKEGPSILRIQQVVRGDSAAYFCASSPAGQEGYGYTFGSGTRLTVV.

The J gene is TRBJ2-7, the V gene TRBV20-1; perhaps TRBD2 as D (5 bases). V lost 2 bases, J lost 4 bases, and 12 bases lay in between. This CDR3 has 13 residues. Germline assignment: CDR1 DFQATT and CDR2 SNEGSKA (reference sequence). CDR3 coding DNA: TGCAGTGCTAGAACGCGGGTTCCTTACGAGCAGTACTTC. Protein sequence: CSARTRVPYEQYF.

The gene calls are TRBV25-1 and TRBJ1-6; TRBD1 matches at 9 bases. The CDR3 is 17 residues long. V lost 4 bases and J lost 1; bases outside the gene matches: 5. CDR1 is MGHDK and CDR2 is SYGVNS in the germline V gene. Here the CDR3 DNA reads TGTGCCAGCAGTGGCGGGACAGGGCTTTCCTATAATTCACCCCTCCACTTT. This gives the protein CASSGGTGLSYNSPLHF.

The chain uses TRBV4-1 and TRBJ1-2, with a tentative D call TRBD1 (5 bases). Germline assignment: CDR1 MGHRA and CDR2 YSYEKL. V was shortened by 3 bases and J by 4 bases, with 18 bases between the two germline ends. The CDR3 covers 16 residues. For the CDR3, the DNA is TGCGCCAGCAGCCAGGCACAACAGGTCTCGAGCTATGGCTACACCTTC. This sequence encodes CASSQAQQVSSYGYTF.

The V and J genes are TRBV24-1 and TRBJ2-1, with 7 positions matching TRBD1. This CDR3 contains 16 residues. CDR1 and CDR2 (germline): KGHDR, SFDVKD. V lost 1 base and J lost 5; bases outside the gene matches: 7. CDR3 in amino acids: CATSDFGRGNNNEQFF. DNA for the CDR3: TGTGCCACCAGTGATTTCGGCAGGGGGAATAACAATGAGCAGTTCTTC.

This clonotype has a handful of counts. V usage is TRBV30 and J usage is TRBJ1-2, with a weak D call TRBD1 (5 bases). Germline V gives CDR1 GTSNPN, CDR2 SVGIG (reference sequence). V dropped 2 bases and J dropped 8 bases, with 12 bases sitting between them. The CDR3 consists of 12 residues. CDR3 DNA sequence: TGTGCCTGGAGTCTAGGGCCAGGGGGCTACACCTTC. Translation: CAWSLGPGGYTF.

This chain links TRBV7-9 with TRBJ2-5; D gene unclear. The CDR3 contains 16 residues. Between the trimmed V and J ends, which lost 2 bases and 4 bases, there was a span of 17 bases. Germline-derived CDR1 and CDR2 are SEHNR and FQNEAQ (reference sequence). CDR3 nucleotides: TGTGCCAGCAGCTTAATGGTCACAGTCGATGGAGAGACCCAGTACTTC. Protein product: CASSLMVTVDGETQYF.

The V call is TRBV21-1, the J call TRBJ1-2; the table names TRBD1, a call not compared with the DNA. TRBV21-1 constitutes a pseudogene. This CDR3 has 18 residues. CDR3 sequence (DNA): TGTGCCAGCAGCAATAAGTACAATCGGGGGGCATATAACTATGGCTACACCTTC. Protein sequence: CASSNKYNRGAYNYGYTF.

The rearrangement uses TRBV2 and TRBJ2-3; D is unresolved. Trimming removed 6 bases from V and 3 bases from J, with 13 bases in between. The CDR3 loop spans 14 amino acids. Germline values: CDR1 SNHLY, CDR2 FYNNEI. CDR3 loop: CASRPTGATDTQYF. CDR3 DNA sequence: TGTGCCAGCAGGCCGACGGGTGCTACAGATACGCAGTATTTT.

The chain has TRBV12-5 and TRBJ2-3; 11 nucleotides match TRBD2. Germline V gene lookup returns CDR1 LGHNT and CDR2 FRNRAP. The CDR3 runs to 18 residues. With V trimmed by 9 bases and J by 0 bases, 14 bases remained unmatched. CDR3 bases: TGTGCTAGCAGAAAGGGAACTAGCGGGGGACTCAGCACAGATACGCAGTATTTT. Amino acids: CASRKGTSGGLSTDTQYF.

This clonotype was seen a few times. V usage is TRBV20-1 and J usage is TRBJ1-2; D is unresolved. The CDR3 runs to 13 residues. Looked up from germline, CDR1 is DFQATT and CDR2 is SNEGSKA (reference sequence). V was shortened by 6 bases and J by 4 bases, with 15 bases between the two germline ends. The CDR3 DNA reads TGCAGTGCCCGGCCAGGTTCGGCCTATGGCTACACCTTC. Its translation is CSARPGSAYGYTF.

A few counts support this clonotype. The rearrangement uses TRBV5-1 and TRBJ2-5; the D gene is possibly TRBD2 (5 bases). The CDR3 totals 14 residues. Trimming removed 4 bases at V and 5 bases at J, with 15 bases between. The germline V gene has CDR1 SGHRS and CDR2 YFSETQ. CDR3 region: CASSLTGGLETQYF. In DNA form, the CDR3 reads TGCGCCAGCAGCCTCACCGGCGGGCTCGAGACCCAGTACTTC.

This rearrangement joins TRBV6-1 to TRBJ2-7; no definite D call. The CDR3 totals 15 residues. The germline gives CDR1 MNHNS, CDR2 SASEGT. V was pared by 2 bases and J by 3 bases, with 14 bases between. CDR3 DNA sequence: TGTGCCAGCAGTGAAAACTTGGCAGCAAACTACGAGCAGTACTTC. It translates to CASSENLAANYEQYF.

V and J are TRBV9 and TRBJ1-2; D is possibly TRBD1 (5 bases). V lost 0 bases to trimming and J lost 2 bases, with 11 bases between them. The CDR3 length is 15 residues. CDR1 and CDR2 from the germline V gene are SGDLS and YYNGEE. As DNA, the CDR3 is TGTGCCAGCAGCGTAGCGCCCGGGGGGAACTATGGCTACACCTTC. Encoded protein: CASSVAPGGNYGYTF.

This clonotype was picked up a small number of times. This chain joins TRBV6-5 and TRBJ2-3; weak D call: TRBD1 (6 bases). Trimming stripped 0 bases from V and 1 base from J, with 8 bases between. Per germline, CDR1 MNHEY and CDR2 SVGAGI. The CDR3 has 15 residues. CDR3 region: CASSYSRTGTDTQYF. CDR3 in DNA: TGTGCCAGCAGTTACTCAAGGACAGGCACAGATACGCAGTATTTT.

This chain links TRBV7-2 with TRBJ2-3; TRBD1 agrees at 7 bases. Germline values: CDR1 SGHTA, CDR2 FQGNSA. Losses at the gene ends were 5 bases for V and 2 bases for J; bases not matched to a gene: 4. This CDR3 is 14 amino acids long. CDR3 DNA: TGTGCCAGCAGCCCGGACAGGACCACAGATACGCAGTATTTT. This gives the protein CASSPDRTTDTQYF.

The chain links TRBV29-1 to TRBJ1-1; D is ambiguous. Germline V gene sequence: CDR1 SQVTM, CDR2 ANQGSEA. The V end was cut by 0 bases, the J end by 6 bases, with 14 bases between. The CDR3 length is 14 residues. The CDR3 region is CSVEDPPGRAEAFF. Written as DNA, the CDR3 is TGCAGCGTTGAAGACCCGCCCGGGCGGGCTGAAGCTTTCTTT.

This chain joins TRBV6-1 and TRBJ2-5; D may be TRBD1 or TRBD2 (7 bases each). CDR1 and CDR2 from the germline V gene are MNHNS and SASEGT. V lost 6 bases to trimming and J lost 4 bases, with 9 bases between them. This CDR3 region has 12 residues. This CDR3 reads CASSRGGETQYF. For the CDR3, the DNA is TGTGCCAGCAGCAGGGGGGGAGAGACCCAGTACTTC.

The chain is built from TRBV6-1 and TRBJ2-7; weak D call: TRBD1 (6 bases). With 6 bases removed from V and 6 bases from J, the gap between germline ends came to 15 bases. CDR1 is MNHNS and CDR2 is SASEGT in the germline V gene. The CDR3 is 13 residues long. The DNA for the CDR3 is TGTGCCAGCAGAGGGAACAGGGCTGGCGAGCAGTACTTC. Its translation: CASRGNRAGEQYF.

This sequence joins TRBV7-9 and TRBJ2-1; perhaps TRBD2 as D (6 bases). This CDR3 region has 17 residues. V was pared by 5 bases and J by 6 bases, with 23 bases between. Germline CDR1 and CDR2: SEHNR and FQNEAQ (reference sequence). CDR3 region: CASSPAVGGVRSNEQFF. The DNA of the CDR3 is TGTGCCAGCAGCCCAGCGGTGGGCGGGGTGCGTTCCAATGAGCAGTTCTTC.